One T cell receptor (beta chain) is described in this entry. Its antigen is unidentified. Trimming removed 4 bases from V and 7 bases from J, with 19 bases in between. Germline V lookup: CDR1 MGHRA, CDR2 YSYEKL. This CDR3 comprises 15 residues. This record belongs to a study of T-cell memory formation after mild COVID-19. TCRdb passed the 5' RACE reads through MiXCR, listing each CDR3 protein once. The sample includes about 360,000 distinct CDR3 sequences, roughly an eighth of them seen just once. Broader study findings: The study found balanced CD4/CD8 in clones contracting day 15 to 85 and a CD4+ lean in later expanders. Detection of some responders pre-infection suggested pre-existing cross-reactive memory T cells participated.

V gene TRBV4-1 combines with J gene TRBJ2-5; D possibly uses TRBD1 or TRBD2 (6 bases each). Sequences were obtained from PBMCs or a T cell subset sorted from them (not recorded which). The receptor's source is a man younger than 35 who had mild COVID-19 (a few samples of this study predate the infection). Cell type and time point are not known. This chain's CDR3 is CASSPPGGSGRTQYF. CDR3 bases: TGCGCCAGCAGCCCCCCCGGGGGCTCGGGGAGGACCCAGTACTTC.